This T cell receptor beta chain appears in the sequencing data of a study of blood T cell repertoires in COVID-19. At the level of the study: Donors in the United States, Italy and Spain gave samples during acute or convalescent COVID-19.

Method: immunoSEQ multiplex PCR; TCRdb's copy keeps in-frame clones and lacks some. The sample gives 95,000 to 150,000 clones, more than 75% of which show up once; almost 30% is in the top ten. The ends lost 2 bases at V and 4 bases at J; junction bases unmatched: 7. The CDR3 loop spans 16 amino acids. CDR1 and CDR2 (germline): MDHEN, SYDVKM. The sequence derives from a woman between 65 and 79 years old with acute or convalescent COVID-19. Sequencing was done on a sample of peripheral blood. The V and J genes are TRBV28 and TRBJ2-5; 10 nucleotides match TRBD2. In DNA form, the CDR3 reads TGTGCCAGCAGTTTACCTGGACTAGCGGCCCGAGAGACCCAGTACTTC. Translated: CASSLPGLAARETQYF.